This T cell receptor (beta chain) was found in a study of shared clonotypes between healthy human individuals. Data came from immunoSEQ multiplex PCR; TCRdb stores just in-frame clones and leaves some out. Among 200,000 to 250,000 clones listed, over 60% were seen once. Germline CDR1 and CDR2: KGHSH and LQKENI. V was trimmed by 3 bases and J by 4 bases, leaving 3 bases between them. CDR3 length: 12 residues. This clone was detected ten times or more. This same CDR3 is encoded by further DNA sequences in the sample. The TCR comes from a young man in good health. The sequencing sample was made of memory CD4+ T cells sorted from blood. Documented subset: CD45RA-negative fraction. The chain links TRBV18 to TRBJ2-2; no clear D gene. Here the CDR3 reads CASSPLTGELFF. CDR3 DNA: TGTGCCAGCTCACCTCTCACCGGGGAGCTGTTTTTT. Full variable domain (rest looked up from reference TRBV18 and TRBJ2-2): NAGVMQNPRHLVRRRGQEARLRCSPMKGHSHVYWYRQLPEEGLKFMVYLQKENIIDESGMPKERFSAEFPKEGPSILRIQQVVRGDSAAYFCASSPLTGELFFGEGSRLTVL.